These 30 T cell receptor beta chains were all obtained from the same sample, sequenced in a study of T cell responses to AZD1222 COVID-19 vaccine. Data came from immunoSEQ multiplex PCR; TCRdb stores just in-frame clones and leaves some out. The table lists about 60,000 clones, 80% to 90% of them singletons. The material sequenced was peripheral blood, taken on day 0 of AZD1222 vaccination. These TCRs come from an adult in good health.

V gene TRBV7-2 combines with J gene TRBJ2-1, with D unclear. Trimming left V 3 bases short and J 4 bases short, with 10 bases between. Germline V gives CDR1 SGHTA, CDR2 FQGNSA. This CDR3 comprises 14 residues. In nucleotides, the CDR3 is TGTGCCAGCAGCTTTAATCAACCATACAATGAGCAGTTCTTC. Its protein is CASSFNQPYNEQFF.

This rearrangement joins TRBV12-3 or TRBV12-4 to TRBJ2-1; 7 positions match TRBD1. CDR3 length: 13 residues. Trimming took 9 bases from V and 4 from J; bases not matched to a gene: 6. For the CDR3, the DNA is TGTGCCAGTAGGACAGGCTCATACAATGAGCAGTTCTTC. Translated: CASRTGSYNEQFF.

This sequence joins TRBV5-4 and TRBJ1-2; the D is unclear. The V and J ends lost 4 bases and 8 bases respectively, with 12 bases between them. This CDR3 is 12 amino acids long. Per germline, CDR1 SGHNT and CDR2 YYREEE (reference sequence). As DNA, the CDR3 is TGTGCCAGCAGCCCTACGGCGGGGGGCTACACCTTC. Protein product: CASSPTAGGYTF.

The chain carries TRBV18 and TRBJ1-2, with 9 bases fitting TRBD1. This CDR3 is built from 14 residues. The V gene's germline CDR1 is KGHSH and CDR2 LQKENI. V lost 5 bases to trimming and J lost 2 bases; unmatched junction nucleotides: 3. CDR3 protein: CASSFGQGNYGYTF. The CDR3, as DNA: TGTGCCAGCTCATTCGGACAGGGGAACTATGGCTACACCTTC.

This CDR3 reads CASKFEWASPEAFF. The CDR3 DNA sequence: TGTGCCAGTAAATTCGAGTGGGCTTCCCCTGAAGCTTTCTTT. The rearrangement uses TRBV19 and TRBJ1-1; no clear D gene. Germline CDR1 and CDR2: LNHDA and SQIVND (reference sequence). This CDR3 spans 14 amino acids. V was pared by 7 bases and J by 6 bases, with 18 bases between.

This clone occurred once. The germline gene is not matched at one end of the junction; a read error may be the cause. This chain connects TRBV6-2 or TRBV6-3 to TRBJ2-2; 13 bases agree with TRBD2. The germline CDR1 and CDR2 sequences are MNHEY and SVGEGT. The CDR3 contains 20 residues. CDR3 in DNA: TGTGCCAGCAGTTACCCAACTAGCGGGAGGGCCTTTACGAACTCCGGGGAGCTGTTTTTT. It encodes CASSYPTSGRAFTNSGELFF.

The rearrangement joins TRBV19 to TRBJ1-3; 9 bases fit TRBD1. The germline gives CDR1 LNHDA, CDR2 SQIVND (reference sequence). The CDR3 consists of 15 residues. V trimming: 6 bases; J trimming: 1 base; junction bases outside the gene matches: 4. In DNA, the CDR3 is TGTGCCAGTAGACAGGGGGCTTTATCTGGAAACACCATATATTTT. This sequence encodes CASRQGALSGNTIYF.

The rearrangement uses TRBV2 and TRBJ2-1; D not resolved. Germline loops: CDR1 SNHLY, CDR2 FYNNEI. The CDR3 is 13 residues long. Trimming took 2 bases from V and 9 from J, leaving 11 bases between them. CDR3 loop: CASSERAQGEQFF. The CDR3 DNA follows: TGTGCCAGCAGTGAACGTGCTCAAGGTGAGCAGTTCTTC.

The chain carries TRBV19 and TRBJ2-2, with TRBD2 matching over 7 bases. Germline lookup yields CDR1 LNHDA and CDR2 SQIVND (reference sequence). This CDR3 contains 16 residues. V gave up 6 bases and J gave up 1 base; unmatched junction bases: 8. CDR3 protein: CASSPWEGQNTGELFF. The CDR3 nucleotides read TGTGCCAGTAGCCCCTGGGAGGGCCAGAACACCGGGGAGCTGTTTTTT.

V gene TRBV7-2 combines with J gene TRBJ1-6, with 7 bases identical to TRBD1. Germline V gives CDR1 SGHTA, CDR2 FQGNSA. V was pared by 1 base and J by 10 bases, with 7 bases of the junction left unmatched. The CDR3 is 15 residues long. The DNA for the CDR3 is TGTGCCAGCAGCTTAGAGGGGGCCGCGGGGTCACCCCTCCACTTT. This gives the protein CASSLEGAAGSPLHF.

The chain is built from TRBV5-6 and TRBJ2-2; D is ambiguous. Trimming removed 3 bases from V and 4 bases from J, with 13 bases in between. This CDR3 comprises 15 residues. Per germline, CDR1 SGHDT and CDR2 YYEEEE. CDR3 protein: CASSSPLWGTGELFF. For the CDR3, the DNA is TGTGCCAGCAGCTCGCCTCTTTGGGGCACCGGGGAGCTGTTTTTT. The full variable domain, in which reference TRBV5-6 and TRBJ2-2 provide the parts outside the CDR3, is DAGVTQSPTHLIKTRGQQVTLRCSPKSGHDTVSWYQQALGQGPQFIFQYYEEEERQRGNFPDRFSGHQFPNYSSELNVNALLLGDSALYLCASSSPLWGTGELFFGEGSRLTVL.

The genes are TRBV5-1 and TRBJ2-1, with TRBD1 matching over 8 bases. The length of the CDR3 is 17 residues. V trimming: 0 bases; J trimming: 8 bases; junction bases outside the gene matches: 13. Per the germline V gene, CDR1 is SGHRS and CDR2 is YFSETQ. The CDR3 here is CASSLATRTGWVDEQFF. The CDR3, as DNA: TGCGCCAGCAGCTTGGCCACCAGGACAGGGTGGGTCGATGAGCAGTTCTTC. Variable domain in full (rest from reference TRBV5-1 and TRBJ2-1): KAGVTQTPRYLIKTRGQQVTLSCSPISGHRSVSWYQQTPGQGLQFLFEYFSETQRNKGNFPGRFSGRQFSNSRSEMNVSTLELGDSALYLCASSLATRTGWVDEQFFGPGTRLTVL.

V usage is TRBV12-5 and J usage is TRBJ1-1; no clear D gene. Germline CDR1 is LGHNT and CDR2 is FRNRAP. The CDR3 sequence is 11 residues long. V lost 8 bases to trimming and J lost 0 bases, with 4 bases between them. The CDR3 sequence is CASMMNTEAFF. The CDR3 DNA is TGTGCTAGTATGATGAACACTGAAGCTTTCTTT.

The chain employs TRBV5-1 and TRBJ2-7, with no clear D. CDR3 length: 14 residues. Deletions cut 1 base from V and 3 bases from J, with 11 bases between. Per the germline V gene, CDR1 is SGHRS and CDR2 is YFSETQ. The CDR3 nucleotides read TGCGCCAGCAGCTTGCGCGAAGGGTACTACGAGCAGTACTTC. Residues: CASSLREGYYEQYF.

The CDR3 spells CASSLTKRERGANVLTF. In DNA form, the CDR3 reads TGTGCCAGCAGCTTGACGAAGCGGGAGAGAGGGGCCAACGTCCTGACTTTC. J is TRBJ2-6 and V is TRBV5-6; 8 bases align to TRBD2. CDR1 and CDR2 from the germline V gene are SGHDT and YYEEEE. The CDR3 has 17 amino acids. With 1 base clipped from V and 4 bases from J, the junction kept 7 bases outside the gene matches.

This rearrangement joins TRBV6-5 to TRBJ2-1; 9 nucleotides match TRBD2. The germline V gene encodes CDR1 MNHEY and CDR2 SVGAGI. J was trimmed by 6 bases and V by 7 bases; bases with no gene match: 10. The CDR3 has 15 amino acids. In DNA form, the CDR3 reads TGTGCCAGCAATCCCGGGACTAGCCTTTTCAATGAGCAGTTCTTC. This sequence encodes CASNPGTSLFNEQFF.

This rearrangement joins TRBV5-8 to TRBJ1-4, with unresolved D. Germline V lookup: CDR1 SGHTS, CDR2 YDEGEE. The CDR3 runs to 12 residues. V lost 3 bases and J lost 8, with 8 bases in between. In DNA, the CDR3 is TGTGCCAGCAGCTCCCGGTGGGAAAAACTGTTTTTT. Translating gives CASSSRWEKLFF.

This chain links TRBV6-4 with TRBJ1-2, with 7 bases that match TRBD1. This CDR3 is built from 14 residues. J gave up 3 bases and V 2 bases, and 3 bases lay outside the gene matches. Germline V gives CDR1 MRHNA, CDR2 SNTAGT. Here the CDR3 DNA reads TGTGCCAGCAGTGACGGAGGACAGGACTATGGCTACACCTTC. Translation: CASSDGGQDYGYTF.

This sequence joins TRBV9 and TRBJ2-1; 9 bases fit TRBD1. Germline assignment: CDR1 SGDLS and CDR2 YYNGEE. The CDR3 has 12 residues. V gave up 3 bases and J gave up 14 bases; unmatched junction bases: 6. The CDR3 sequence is CASSAGQGREFF. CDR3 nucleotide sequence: TGTGCCAGCAGCGCGGGACAGGGTAGGGAGTTCTTC.

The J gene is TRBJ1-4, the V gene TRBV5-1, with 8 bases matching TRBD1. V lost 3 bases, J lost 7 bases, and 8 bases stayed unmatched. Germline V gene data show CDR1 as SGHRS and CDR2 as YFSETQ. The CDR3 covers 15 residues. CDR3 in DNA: TGCGCCAGCAGCTCCGGACAGGGACGGGGTGAAAAACTGTTTTTT. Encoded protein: CASSSGQGRGEKLFF.

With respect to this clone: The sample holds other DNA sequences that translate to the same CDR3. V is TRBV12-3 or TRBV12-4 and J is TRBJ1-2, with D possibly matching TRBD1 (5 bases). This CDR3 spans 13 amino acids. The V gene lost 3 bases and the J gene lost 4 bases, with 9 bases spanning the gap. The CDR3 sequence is CASSLRGPYGYTF. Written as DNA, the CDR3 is TGTGCCAGCAGTTTGAGGGGCCCCTATGGCTACACCTTC.

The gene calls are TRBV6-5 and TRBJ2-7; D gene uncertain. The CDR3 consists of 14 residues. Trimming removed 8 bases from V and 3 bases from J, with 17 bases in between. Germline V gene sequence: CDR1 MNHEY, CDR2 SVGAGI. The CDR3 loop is CASRLGISDYEQYF. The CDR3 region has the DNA TGTGCCAGCCGGTTGGGGATATCCGACTACGAGCAGTACTTC.

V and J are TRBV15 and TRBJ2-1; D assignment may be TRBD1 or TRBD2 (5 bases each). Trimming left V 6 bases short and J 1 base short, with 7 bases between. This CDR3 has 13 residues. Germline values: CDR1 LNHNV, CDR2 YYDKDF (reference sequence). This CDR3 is CATRGDSYNEQFF. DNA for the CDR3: TGTGCCACCAGGGGGGATTCCTACAATGAGCAGTTCTTC. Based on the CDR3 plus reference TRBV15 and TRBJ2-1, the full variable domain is DAMVIQNPRYQVTQFGKPVTLSCSQTLNHNVMYWYQQKSSQAPKLLFHYYDKDFNNEADTPDNFQSRRPNTSFCFLDIRSPGLGDTAMYLCATRGDSYNEQFFGPGTRLTVL.

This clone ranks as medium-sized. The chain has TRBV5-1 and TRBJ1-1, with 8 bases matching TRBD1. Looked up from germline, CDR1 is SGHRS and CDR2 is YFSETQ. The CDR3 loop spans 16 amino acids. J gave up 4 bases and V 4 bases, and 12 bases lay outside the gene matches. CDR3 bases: TGCGCCAGCAGCCCAGACAGGGGAGTAGCAAGCACTGAAGCTTTCTTT. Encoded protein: CASSPDRGVASTEAFF.

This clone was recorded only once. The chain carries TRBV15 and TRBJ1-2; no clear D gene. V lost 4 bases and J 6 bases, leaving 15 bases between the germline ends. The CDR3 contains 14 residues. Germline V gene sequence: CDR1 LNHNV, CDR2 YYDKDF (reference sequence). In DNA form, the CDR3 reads TGTGCCACCAGCATGTTAGGGTTCGAGGATGGCTACACCTTC. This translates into CATSMLGFEDGYTF.

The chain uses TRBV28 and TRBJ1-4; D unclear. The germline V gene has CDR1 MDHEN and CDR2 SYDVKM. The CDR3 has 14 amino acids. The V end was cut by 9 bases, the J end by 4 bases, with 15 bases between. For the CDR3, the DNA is TGTGCCAGTGCCCCGGGCAGTAATAATGAAAAACTGTTTTTT. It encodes CASAPGSNNEKLFF. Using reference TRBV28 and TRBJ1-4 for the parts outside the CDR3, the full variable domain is DVKVTQSSRYLVKRTGEKVFLECVQDMDHENMFWYRQDPGLGLRLIYFSYDVKMKEKGDIPEGYSVSREKKERFSLILESASTNQTSMYLCASAPGSNNEKLFFGSGTQLSVL.

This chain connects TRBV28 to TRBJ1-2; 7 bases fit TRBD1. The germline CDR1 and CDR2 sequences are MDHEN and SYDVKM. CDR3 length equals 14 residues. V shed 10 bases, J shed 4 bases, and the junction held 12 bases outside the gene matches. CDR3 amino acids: CATGDSSIVYGYTF. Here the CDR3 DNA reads TGTGCCACCGGGGACAGCTCCATAGTCTATGGCTACACCTTC.

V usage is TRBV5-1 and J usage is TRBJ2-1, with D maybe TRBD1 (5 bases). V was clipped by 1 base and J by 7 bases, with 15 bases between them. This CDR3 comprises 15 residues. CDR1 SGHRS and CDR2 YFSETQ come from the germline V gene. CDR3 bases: TGCGCCAGCAGCTTGTTGCCAGGGCCGGAAAATGAGCAGTTCTTC. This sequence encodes CASSLLPGPENEQFF.

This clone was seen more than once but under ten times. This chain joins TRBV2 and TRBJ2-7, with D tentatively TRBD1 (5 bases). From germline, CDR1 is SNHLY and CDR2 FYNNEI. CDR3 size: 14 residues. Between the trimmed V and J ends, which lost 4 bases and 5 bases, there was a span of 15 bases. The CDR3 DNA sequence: TGTGCCAGCAGTGGGGGCCAGGTCACGAACGAGCAGTACTTC. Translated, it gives CASSGGQVTNEQYF. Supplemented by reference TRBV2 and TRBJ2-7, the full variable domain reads EPEVTQTPSHQVTQMGQEVILRCVPISNHLYFYWYRQILGQKVEFLVSFYNNEISEKSEIFDDQFSVERPDGSNFTLKIRSTKLEDSAMYFCASSGGQVTNEQYFGPGTRLTVT.

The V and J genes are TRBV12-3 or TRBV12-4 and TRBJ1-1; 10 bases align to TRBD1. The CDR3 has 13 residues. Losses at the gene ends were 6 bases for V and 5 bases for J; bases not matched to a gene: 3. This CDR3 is CASRWTGGTEAFF. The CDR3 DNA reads TGTGCCAGCAGGTGGACAGGGGGAACTGAAGCTTTCTTT.